The rows below give T cell receptor beta chains drawn from one sample of a study of T cell responses to AZD1222 COVID-19 vaccine. Using immunoSEQ multiplex PCR, the repertoire was profiled, and TCRdb retains in-frame clones only, with some absent. Seen here are 150,000 to 200,000 clones, about nine tenths observed once, and the top ten hold 2.5% to 3%. This material consisted of peripheral blood, taken on day 0 of AZD1222 vaccination. The receptors originated from an adult in good health. CDR3s include the opening cysteine and the closing phenylalanine or tryptophan. A D gene is named only where the DNA matches it firmly. Clone size appears in some rows only: once, few, many, or a class for an expanded clone.

d_gene: NA; j_gene: TRBJ2-7; abundance: NA; v_gene: TRBV3-1/TRBV3-2; CDR3nt: TGTGCCAGCAGCAAAGTGGTCAGCTACGAGCAGTACTTC; CDR3aa: CASSKVVSYEQYF
d_gene: NA; j_gene: TRBJ1-1; abundance: once; v_gene: TRBV10-1; CDR3nt: TGCGCCAGCAGTGCGTCCTTGATCGAGCGAGCTTTCTTT; CDR3aa: CASSASLIERAFF
d_gene: NA; j_gene: TRBJ1-1; abundance: NA; v_gene: TRBV2; CDR3nt: TGTGCCAGCACGAACAGATTGAACACTGAAGCTTTCTTT; CDR3aa: CASTNRLNTEAFF
d_gene: NA; j_gene: TRBJ1-2; abundance: NA; v_gene: TRBV5-1; CDR3nt: TGCGCCAGTTTAGTAACGCCGGACGACTATGGCTACACCTTC; CDR3aa: CASLVTPDDYGYTF
d_gene: NA; j_gene: TRBJ1-4; abundance: NA; v_gene: TRBV19; CDR3nt: TGTGCCACCCACAGGGACGGCCCAACTAATGAAAAACTGTTTTTT; CDR3aa: CATHRDGPTNEKLFF
d_gene: TRBD1; j_gene: TRBJ1-2; abundance: few; v_gene: TRBV6-6; CDR3nt: TGTGCCAGCAGTCACACAAGGACAGGGGAAAGGAGGAATGGCTACACCTTC; CDR3aa: CASSHTRTGERRNGYTF
d_gene: TRBD1; j_gene: TRBJ1-3; abundance: NA; v_gene: TRBV18; CDR3nt: TGTGCCAGCTCACAACCGGGACAGGGAGTGTACGGAAACACCATATATTTT; CDR3aa: CASSQPGQGVYGNTIYF
d_gene: NA; j_gene: TRBJ2-7; abundance: NA; v_gene: TRBV2; CDR3nt: TGTGCCAGCAGCCGAATTAAAGCGAGCGCCCAGTCAAGTTCCTACGAGCAGTACTTC; CDR3aa: CASSRIKASAQSSSYEQYF
d_gene: NA; j_gene: TRBJ2-1; abundance: NA; v_gene: TRBV7-9; CDR3nt: TGTGCCAGCAGCTTAATAGCGGAGGAGCAGTTCTTC; CDR3aa: CASSLIAEEQFF
d_gene: NA; j_gene: TRBJ2-3; abundance: NA; v_gene: TRBV12-3/TRBV12-4; CDR3nt: TGTGCCAGCAGTTTAGGGGATACAGATACGCAGTATTTT; CDR3aa: CASSLGDTDTQYF
d_gene: NA; j_gene: TRBJ2-3; abundance: NA; v_gene: TRBV7-2; CDR3nt: TGTGCCAGCAGCCCCACCCTTGATACGCAGTATTTT; CDR3aa: CASSPTLDTQYF
d_gene: NA; j_gene: TRBJ2-1; abundance: NA; v_gene: TRBV19; CDR3nt: TGTGCCAGTAGGGATTCCGCCAGTAGCTCCTACAATGAGCAGTTCTTC; CDR3aa: CASRDSASSSYNEQFF
d_gene: TRBD2; j_gene: TRBJ2-2; abundance: few; v_gene: TRBV14; CDR3nt: TGTGCCAGCAGCCGCCCGACTAGCAGGTTTACCGGGGAGCTGTTTTTT; CDR3aa: CASSRPTSRFTGELFF
d_gene: NA; j_gene: TRBJ1-1; abundance: NA; v_gene: TRBV11-2; CDR3nt: TGTGCCAGCAGCCCGCCGGCAGGGAGGGACACTGAAGCTTTCTTT; CDR3aa: CASSPPAGRDTEAFF
d_gene: TRBD2; j_gene: TRBJ2-6; abundance: NA; v_gene: TRBV5-1; CDR3nt: TGCGCCAGCAGCTTGGAAGGGGAACTAGCGGGAGTAACTGGGGCCAACGTCCTGACTTTC; CDR3aa: CASSLEGELAGVTGANVLTF
d_gene: TRBD1; j_gene: TRBJ2-6; abundance: NA; v_gene: TRBV5-4; CDR3nt: TGTGCCAGCAGCTCCGGACAGGGGGTAGCTGGGGCCAACGTCCTGACTTTC; CDR3aa: CASSSGQGVAGANVLTF
d_gene: TRBD1; j_gene: TRBJ1-2; abundance: NA; v_gene: TRBV27; CDR3nt: TGTGCCAGCAGTCGCCGGGACAGGGGAACGGGCTACACCTTC; CDR3aa: CASSRRDRGTGYTF
d_gene: NA; j_gene: TRBJ1-4; abundance: NA; v_gene: TRBV18; CDR3nt: TGTGCCAGCTCACCGAGGCCAACTAATGAAAAACTGTTTTTT; CDR3aa: CASSPRPTNEKLFF
d_gene: NA; j_gene: TRBJ1-4; abundance: NA; v_gene: TRBV6-5; CDR3nt: TGTGCCAGCAGCCTCTCATTTGCAACTAATGAAAAACTGTTTTTT; CDR3aa: CASSLSFATNEKLFF
d_gene: NA; j_gene: TRBJ1-6; abundance: NA; v_gene: TRBV28; CDR3nt: TGTGCCAGCAGCGCCATTCTGCCCCTCCACTTT; CDR3aa: CASSAILPLHF
d_gene: TRBD2; j_gene: TRBJ2-2; abundance: NA; v_gene: TRBV5-1; CDR3nt: TGCGCCAGCAGCGACCGGACTAGCGGGACCGGGGAGCTGTTTTTT; CDR3aa: CASSDRTSGTGELFF
d_gene: TRBD1; j_gene: TRBJ1-2; abundance: NA; v_gene: TRBV7-2; CDR3nt: TGTGCCAGCAGCTCCTCCTTTGACAGGGGAAGTGGCTACACCTTC; CDR3aa: CASSSSFDRGSGYTF
d_gene: TRBD2; j_gene: TRBJ2-7; abundance: once; v_gene: TRBV5-1; CDR3nt: TGCGCCAGCAGCTTGGGGGGCGGGAGAGGGAAAGAGCAGTACTTC; CDR3aa: CASSLGGGRGKEQYF
d_gene: NA; j_gene: TRBJ2-3; abundance: NA; v_gene: TRBV19; CDR3nt: TGTGCCAGTAGTATAGGCCCACCGCCGGGGGATACGCAGTATTTT; CDR3aa: CASSIGPPPGDTQYF
d_gene: NA; j_gene: TRBJ2-5; abundance: once; v_gene: TRBV11-1; CDR3nt: TGTGCCACCCTCTCTACCCAGTACTTC; CDR3aa: CATLSTQYF
d_gene: NA; j_gene: TRBJ2-7; abundance: NA; v_gene: TRBV7-8; CDR3nt: TGTGCCAGCAGCATAGTTGGGACTCCACAGTACTTC; CDR3aa: CASSIVGTPQYF